The entry that follows covers one T cell receptor (beta chain) sequence. Its antigen is unidentified. Method: immunoSEQ multiplex PCR; TCRdb's copy keeps in-frame clones and lacks some. Here the sample spans fewer than 150,000 clones, about 86% being singletons. This sample was included in a study of T cell responses to AZD1222 COVID-19 vaccine. CDR1 is SEHNR and CDR2 is FQNEAQ in the germline V gene (reference sequence). Trimming took off 2 bases at V and 6 bases at J, with 16 bases between the two ends. The CDR3 covers 15 residues. Second-dose groups at about 4 or about 12 weeks were pooled. Whole-study results and caveats: The sample set comprised mostly white British donors with more females, and clonal diversity was possibly underestimated. Vaccine-associated CD4 TCRs spanned spike, dominant at 160-218 and 743-854.

The chain combines TRBV7-9 with TRBJ1-2; no definite D call. The source was peripheral blood, collected 28 days after the second AZD1222 dose. The clonotype comes from an adult who received the AZD1222 COVID-19 vaccine. CDR3 loop: CASSLISGPLDGYTF. The CDR3 coding sequence is TGTGCCAGCAGCTTAATTTCCGGTCCATTGGATGGCTACACCTTC.